The clone carrying this TCR beta chain has more than one count but fewer than ten. Primers used in a second PCR of about 7 to 12 cycles were a sample-barcoded 5' primer and a J-beta primer mix. TCRdb recomputed calls from the 5' RACE reads with MiXCR, one row per CDR3 protein. Of over 1,500,000 distinct CDR3 sequences in the sample, around 48% are singletons; the top ten hold approximately 2.1%. The CDR3 sequence is 14 residues long. The V end was cut by 8 bases, the J end by 0 bases, with 14 bases between. Germline CDR1 reads SGHRS; CDR2 reads YFSETQ. The sample belongs to a study of blood T cells in healthy people across ages.

This clonotype was obtained from a woman aged 40 to 50 in good health. The gene calls are TRBV5-1 and TRBJ2-5; no reliable D call. Material for sequencing was blood. This CDR3 is CASAQGSDQETQYF. The CDR3 coding sequence is TGCGCCAGTGCCCAAGGGTCGGACCAAGAGACCCAGTACTTC.